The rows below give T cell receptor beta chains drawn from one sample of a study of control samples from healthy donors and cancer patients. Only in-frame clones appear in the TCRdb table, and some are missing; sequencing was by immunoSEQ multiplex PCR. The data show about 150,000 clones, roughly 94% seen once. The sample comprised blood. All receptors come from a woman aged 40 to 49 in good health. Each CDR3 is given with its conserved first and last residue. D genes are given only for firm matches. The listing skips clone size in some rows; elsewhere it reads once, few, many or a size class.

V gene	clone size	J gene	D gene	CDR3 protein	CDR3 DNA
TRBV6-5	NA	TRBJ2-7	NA	CASSYRQVSYEQYF	TGTGCCAGCAGTTACCGGCAGGTGTCCTACGAGCAGTACTTC
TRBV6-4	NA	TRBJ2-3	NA	CASRPLASSTDTQYF	TGTGCCAGCAGGCCCCTAGCATCTAGCACAGATACGCAGTATTTT
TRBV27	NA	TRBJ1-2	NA	CASSEQPTYGYTF	TGTGCCAGCAGTGAACAGCCGACCTATGGCTACACCTTC
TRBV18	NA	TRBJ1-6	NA	CASSPTALYNSPLHF	TGTGCCAGCTCACCAACAGCTCTATATAATTCACCCCTCCACTTT
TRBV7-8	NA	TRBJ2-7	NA	CASSPSGVGTGYEQYF	TGTGCCAGCAGCCCCTCCGGGGTGGGGACTGGCTACGAGCAGTACTTC
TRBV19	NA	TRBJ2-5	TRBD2	CASSIVTSGLETQYF	TGTGCCAGTAGTATCGTGACTAGCGGCTTGGAGACCCAGTACTTC
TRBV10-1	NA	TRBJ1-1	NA	CASYQFDSPSAEAFF	TGCGCCAGCTACCAATTCGACAGCCCCTCCGCTGAAGCTTTCTTT
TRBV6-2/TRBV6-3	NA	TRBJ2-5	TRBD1	CASSVPTGQRAETQYF	TGTGCCAGCAGTGTTCCGACGGGACAGCGTGCCGAGACCCAGTACTTC
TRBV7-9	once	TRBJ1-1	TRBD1	CASSSIRWTGGAFF	TGTGCCAGCAGCTCCATCCGTTGGACAGGCGGCGCTTTCTTT
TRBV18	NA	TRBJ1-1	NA	CASSPSLGNTEAFF	TGTGCCAGCTCACCATCTCTAGGGAACACTGAAGCTTTCTTT
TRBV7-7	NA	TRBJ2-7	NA	CASSPLGTGTYEQYF	TGTGCCAGCAGCCCCCTAGGGACTGGTACCTACGAGCAGTACTTC
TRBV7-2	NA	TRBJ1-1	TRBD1	CASSILTGANTEAFF	TGTGCCAGCAGCATACTTACAGGGGCGAACACTGAAGCTTTCTTT
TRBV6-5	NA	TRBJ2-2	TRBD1	CASKRDRVPGELFF	TGTGCCAGCAAAAGGGACAGGGTCCCCGGGGAGCTGTTTTTT
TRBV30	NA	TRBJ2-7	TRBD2	CAWSPPPKRESKQYF	TGTGCCTGGAGTCCCCCCCCCAAGCGGGAGTCCAAGCAGTACTTC
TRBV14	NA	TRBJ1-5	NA	CASSQDSTGSQPQHF	TGTGCCAGCAGCCAAGATTCCACAGGATCTCAGCCCCAGCATTTT
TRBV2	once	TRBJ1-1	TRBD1	CASSRDRANTEAFF	TGTGCCAGCAGCCGGGACAGGGCTAACACTGAAGCTTTCTTT
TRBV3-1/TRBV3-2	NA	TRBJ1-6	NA	CASRDSNNSPLHF	TGTGCCAGCAGAGACAGCAATAATTCACCCCTCCACTTT
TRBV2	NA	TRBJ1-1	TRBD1	CASSAQTGVGAFF	TGTGCCAGCAGTGCCCAAACAGGGGTCGGGGCTTTCTTT
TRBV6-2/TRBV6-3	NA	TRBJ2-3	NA	CASSYSKGTFSTDTQYF	TGTGCCAGCAGTTACTCGAAGGGGACATTCTCCACAGATACGCAGTATTTT
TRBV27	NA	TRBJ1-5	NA	CASSQLLNQPQHF	TGTGCCAGCAGTCAGTTACTCAATCAGCCCCAGCATTTT
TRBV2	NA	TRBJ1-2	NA	CASITASNGYTF	TGTGCCAGCATAACAGCGAGTAATGGCTACACCTTC
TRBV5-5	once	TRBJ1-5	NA	CASSLVDRWGGPQHF	TGTGCCAGCAGCTTGGTTGACAGGTGGGGAGGGCCCCAGCATTTT